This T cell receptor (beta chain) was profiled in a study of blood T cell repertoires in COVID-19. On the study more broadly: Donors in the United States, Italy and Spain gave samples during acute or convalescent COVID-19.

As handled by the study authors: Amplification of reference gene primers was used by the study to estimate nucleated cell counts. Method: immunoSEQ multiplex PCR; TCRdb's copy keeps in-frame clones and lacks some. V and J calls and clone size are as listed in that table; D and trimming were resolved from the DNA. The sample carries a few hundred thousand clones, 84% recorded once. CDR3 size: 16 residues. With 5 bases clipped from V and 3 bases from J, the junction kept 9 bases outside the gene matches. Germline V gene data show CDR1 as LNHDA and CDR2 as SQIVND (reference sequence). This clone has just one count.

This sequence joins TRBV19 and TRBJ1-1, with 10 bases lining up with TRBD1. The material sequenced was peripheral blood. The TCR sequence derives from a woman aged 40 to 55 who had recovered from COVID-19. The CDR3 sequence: CASSPQPGQGYTEAFF. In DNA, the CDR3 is TGTGCCAGTAGTCCCCAACCGGGACAGGGGTACACTGAAGCTTTCTTT.